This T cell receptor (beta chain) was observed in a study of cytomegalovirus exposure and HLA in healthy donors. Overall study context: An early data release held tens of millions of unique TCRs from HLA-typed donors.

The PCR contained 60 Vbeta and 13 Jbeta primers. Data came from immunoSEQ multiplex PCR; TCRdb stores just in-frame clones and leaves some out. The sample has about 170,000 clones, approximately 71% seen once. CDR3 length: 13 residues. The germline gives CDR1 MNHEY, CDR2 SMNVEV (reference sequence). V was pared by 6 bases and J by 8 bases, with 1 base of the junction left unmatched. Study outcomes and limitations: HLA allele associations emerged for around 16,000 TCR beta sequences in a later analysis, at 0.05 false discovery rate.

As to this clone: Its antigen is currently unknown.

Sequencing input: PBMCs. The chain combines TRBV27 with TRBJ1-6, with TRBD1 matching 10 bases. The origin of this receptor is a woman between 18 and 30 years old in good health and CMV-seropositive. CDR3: CASRGQGHSPLHF. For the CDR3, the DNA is TGTGCCAGCAGGGGACAGGGGCATTCACCCCTCCACTTT.